This entry concerns a single T cell receptor (beta chain). The antigen is not known. This may come from a read error, since a much larger clone is one base off. This entry belongs to a study of breast tumors, draining lymph nodes, adjacent tissues. Axillary draining lymph nodes of breast cancer patients supplied the node samples. General study results and limits: Tumors had less TCR diversity than lymph nodes, more than nontumor tissue.

TCRdb redid the calling of the multiplex PCR reads with MiXCR, one entry per CDR3 protein. The repertoire includes 130,000 or so distinct CDR3 sequences, 21% of them detected once, and about 2.2% sits in the top ten. The germline V gene encodes CDR1 LNHDA and CDR2 SQIVND (reference sequence). The CDR3 covers 14 residues. J was trimmed by 2 bases and V by 10 bases; bases with no gene match: 8. The V gene is TRBV19, the J gene TRBJ2-7; 10 bases map to TRBD2. The receptor's source is a female donor with breast cancer. Some clones in this sample may be carry-over from other donors' samples. The sequenced sample was axillary lymph node tissue. CDR3 amino acids: CANSPSGGAYEQYF. The CDR3, as DNA: TGTGCCAATAGCCCTAGCGGGGGAGCCTACGAGCAGTACTTC. Full variable domain (rest looked up from reference TRBV19 and TRBJ2-7): DGGITQSPKYLFRKEGQNVTLSCEQNLNHDAMYWYRQDPGQGLRLIYYSQIVNDFQKGDIAEGYSVSREKKESFPLTVTSAQKNPTAFYLCANSPSGGAYEQYFGPGTRLTVT.